Listed below are T cell receptor beta chains from one sample, sequenced in a study of blood T cell repertoires in COVID-19. Repertoires were generated with immunoSEQ multiplex PCR, while TCRdb's copy carries only in-frame clones and drops some. The top ten clones hold around 1.2% of a sample with about 180,000 clones, about 88% of them seen once. Specimen: PBMCs or T cells enriched from blood (not recorded which). These receptors all stem from a human donor with acute COVID-19. The donor label of this sample is uncertain. Each CDR3 is given with its conserved first and last residue. Each record gives: D gene, J gene, clone size, V gene, CDR3 protein, CDR3 DNA. The D gene is left open where the match is weak. Size tells how often a clone was seen (once, few, many) or the class of an expanded clone, and some rows leave it out.

>-|TRBJ2-5|-|TRBV27
CASRPGPGVGTQYF
TGTGCCAGCAGGCCGGGCCCAGGGGTCGGGACCCAGTACTTC
>-|TRBJ1-4|-|TRBV7-9
CASSHAGTNEKLFF
TGTGCCAGCAGCCATGCAGGGACTAATGAAAAACTGTTTTTT
>-|TRBJ2-5|-|TRBV10-1
CASSDSGWYQETQYF
TGCGCCAGCAGTGACAGCGGCTGGTACCAAGAGACCCAGTACTTC
>TRBD1|TRBJ2-3|-|TRBV24-1
CATSDSQGAWNTDTQYF
TGTGCCACCAGTGATTCACAGGGGGCATGGAACACAGATACGCAGTATTTT
>-|TRBJ2-1|-|TRBV30
CAWIRGGANNEQFF
TGTGCCTGGATTAGGGGGGGGGCCAACAATGAGCAGTTCTTC
>-|TRBJ2-5|-|TRBV5-8
CASSFEGTSAIQETQYF
TGTGCCAGCAGCTTTGAGGGGACATCTGCTATCCAAGAGACCCAGTACTTC
>TRBD2|TRBJ2-3|-|TRBV5-6
CASNALLAGGPTDTQYF
TGTGCCAGCAACGCTCTTTTGGCGGGGGGCCCCACAGATACGCAGTATTTT
>TRBD1|TRBJ1-5|once|TRBV27
CASSPQTGAAGLPQHF
TGTGCCAGCAGCCCACAGACAGGGGCCGCGGGACTGCCCCAGCATTTT
>TRBD1|TRBJ1-6|-|TRBV7-9
CASSDRVNSPLHF
TGTGCCAGCAGCGACAGGGTGAATTCACCCCTCCACTTT
>-|TRBJ1-5|once|TRBV12-5
CASGLVNGRTPHQPQHF
TGTGCTAGTGGTTTGGTTAACGGCCGGACACCCCACCAGCCCCAGCATTTT
>-|TRBJ1-1|-|TRBV27
CASSFARDTEAFF
TGTGCCAGCAGTTTTGCCCGAGACACTGAAGCTTTCTTT
>TRBD2|TRBJ2-1|-|TRBV6-1
CASSDQRGRGNEQFF
TGTGCCAGCAGTGACCAGCGGGGTCGAGGGAATGAGCAGTTCTTC
>-|TRBJ2-5|-|TRBV3-1/TRBV3-2
CASSQDATEETQYF
TGTGCCAGCAGCCAAGATGCAACAGAAGAGACCCAGTACTTC
>-|TRBJ1-5|-|TRBV12-3/TRBV12-4
CASSQGKSQPQHF
TGTGCCAGCAGTCAGGGAAAGAGCCAGCCCCAGCATTTT
>-|TRBJ2-3|-|TRBV9
CASSPSGSSDTQYF
TGTGCCAGCAGCCCCTCGGGTAGCTCCGATACGCAGTATTTT
>-|TRBJ1-6|-|TRBV28
CASSARAGNSPLHF
TGTGCCAGCAGTGCGAGGGCAGGAAATTCACCCCTCCACTTT
>TRBD1|TRBJ1-2|few|TRBV9
CASSGGTGTDYGYTF
TGTGCCAGCAGCGGGGGGACAGGGACGGACTATGGCTACACCTTC
>-|TRBJ1-3|-|TRBV5-5
CASRVIPGNTIYF
TGTGCCAGCCGGGTCATTCCTGGAAACACCATATATTTT
>-|TRBJ1-2|-|TRBV2
CASNTGNYGYTF
TGTGCCAGCAATACGGGGAACTATGGCTACACCTTC
>TRBD1|TRBJ2-2|-|TRBV11-2
CASSSLQGTGELFF
TGTGCCAGCAGCTCCCTACAGGGGACCGGGGAGCTGTTTTTT